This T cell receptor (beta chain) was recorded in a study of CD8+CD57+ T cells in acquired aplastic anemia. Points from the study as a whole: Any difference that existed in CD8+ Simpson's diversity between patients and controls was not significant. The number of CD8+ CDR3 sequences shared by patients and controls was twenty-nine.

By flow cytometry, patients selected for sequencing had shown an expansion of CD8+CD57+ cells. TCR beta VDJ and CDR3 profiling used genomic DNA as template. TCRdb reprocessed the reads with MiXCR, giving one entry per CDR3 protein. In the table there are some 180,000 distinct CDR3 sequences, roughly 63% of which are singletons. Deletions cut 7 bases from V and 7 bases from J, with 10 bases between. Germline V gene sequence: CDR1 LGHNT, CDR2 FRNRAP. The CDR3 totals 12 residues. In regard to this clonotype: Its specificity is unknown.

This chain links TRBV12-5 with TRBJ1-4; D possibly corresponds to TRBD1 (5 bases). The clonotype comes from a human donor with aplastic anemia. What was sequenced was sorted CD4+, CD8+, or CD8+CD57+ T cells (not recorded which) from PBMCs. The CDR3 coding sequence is TGTGCTAGTGCCCGGGACGTTGAAAAACTGTTTTTT. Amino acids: CASARDVEKLFF.